The rows below give T cell receptor beta chains drawn from one sample of a study of blood T cell repertoires in COVID-19. TCRdb's table, derived via immunoSEQ multiplex PCR, lists solely in-frame clones and lacks some. The sample holds about 250,000 clones; 75% to 95% are singletons and the top ten take approximately 2%. Source material: PBMCs or T cells enriched from blood (not recorded which). The origin of the receptors is a woman between 18 and 29 years old who had recovered from COVID-19. Each CDR3 is given with its conserved first and last residue. Fields, in order: CDR3 length, J gene, V gene, CDR3 protein.

len: 12
j_gene: TRBJ1-2
v_gene: TRBV28
CDR3aa: CASSFSLYGYTF

len: 13
j_gene: TRBJ1-2
v_gene: TRBV6-5
CDR3aa: CASSSSGGYGYTF

len: 17
j_gene: TRBJ1-3
v_gene: TRBV12-5
CDR3aa: CASGLAVGGHDGNTIYF

len: 11
j_gene: TRBJ1-2
v_gene: TRBV20-1
CDR3aa: CSALEYNGYTF

len: 16
j_gene: TRBJ2-3
v_gene: TRBV28
CDR3aa: CASRYRDRGNTDTQYF

len: 13
j_gene: TRBJ1-5
v_gene: TRBV6-5
CDR3aa: CASRRTDNQPQHF

len: 14
j_gene: TRBJ2-2
v_gene: TRBV14
CDR3aa: CASSQGLPPGELFF

len: 14
j_gene: TRBJ1-2
v_gene: TRBV24-1
CDR3aa: CAAPQDRGQGGYTF

len: 14
j_gene: TRBJ1-1
v_gene: TRBV6-5
CDR3aa: CASSRPTVNTEAFF

len: 15
j_gene: TRBJ2-3
v_gene: TRBV5-1
CDR3aa: CASSLGAGAGDTQYF

len: 11
j_gene: TRBJ1-1
v_gene: TRBV27
CDR3aa: CASRANAEAFF

len: 15
j_gene: TRBJ2-1
v_gene: TRBV2
CDR3aa: CASSELGQGGSEQFF

len: 12
j_gene: TRBJ1-1
v_gene: TRBV5-6
CDR3aa: CASSFSNTEAFF

len: 15
j_gene: TRBJ1-6
v_gene: TRBV27
CDR3aa: CASSIHKGVNSPLHF

len: 13
j_gene: TRBJ1-2
v_gene: TRBV19
CDR3aa: CASSVDRHYGYTF

len: 13
j_gene: TRBJ1-1
v_gene: TRBV2
CDR3aa: CASRGGLNTEAFF

len: 17
j_gene: TRBJ2-1
v_gene: TRBV10-3
CDR3aa: CAIRNQKLTSGDNEQFF

len: 14
j_gene: TRBJ2-7
v_gene: TRBV28
CDR3aa: CAVWTSGGSYEQYF

len: 12
j_gene: TRBJ2-7
v_gene: TRBV2
CDR3aa: CASTPGQGEQYF

len: 15
j_gene: TRBJ1-1
v_gene: TRBV10-3
CDR3aa: CAISGRGGAYTEAFF

len: 14
j_gene: TRBJ1-2
v_gene: TRBV28
CDR3aa: CASSPDPGSYGYTF

len: 15
j_gene: TRBJ1-1
v_gene: TRBV7-9
CDR3aa: CASSLAAGTRTEAFF

len: 14
j_gene: TRBJ2-1
v_gene: TRBV29-1
CDR3aa: CSGMDTGRYNEQFF

len: 12
j_gene: TRBJ2-1
v_gene: TRBV11-2
CDR3aa: CASSIGGWRPFF

len: 15
j_gene: TRBJ1-2
v_gene: TRBV4-2
CDR3aa: CASSQERSGHWGYTF

len: 14
j_gene: TRBJ1-4
v_gene: TRBV10-3
CDR3aa: CAISPRDSREKLFF

len: 16
j_gene: TRBJ1-2
v_gene: TRBV24-1
CDR3aa: CATSDTVGTGGGGYTF